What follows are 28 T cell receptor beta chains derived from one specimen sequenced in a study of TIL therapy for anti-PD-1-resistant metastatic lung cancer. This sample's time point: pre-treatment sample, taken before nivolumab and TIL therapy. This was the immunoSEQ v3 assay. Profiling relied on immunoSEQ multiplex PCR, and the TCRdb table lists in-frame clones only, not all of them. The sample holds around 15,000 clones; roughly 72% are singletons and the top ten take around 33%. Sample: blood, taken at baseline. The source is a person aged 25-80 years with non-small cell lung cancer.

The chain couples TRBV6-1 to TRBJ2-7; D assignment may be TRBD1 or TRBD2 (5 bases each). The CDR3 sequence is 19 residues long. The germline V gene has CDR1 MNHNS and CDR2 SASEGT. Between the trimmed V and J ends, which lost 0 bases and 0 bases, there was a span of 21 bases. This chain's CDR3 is CASSEARGQGAILSYEQYF. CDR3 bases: TGTGCCAGCAGTGAAGCGCGCGGGCAGGGTGCCATCCTCTCCTACGAGCAGTACTTC.

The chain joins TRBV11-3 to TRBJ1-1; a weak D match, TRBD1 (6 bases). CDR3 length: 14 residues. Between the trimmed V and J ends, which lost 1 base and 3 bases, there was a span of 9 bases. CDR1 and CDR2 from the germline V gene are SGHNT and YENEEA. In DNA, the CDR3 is TGTGCCAGCAGCTTAGTCAGGGGTGACACTGAAGCTTTCTTT. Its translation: CASSLVRGDTEAFF.

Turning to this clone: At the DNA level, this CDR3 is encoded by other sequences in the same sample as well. CDR3 amino acids: CASSATTGLGEQFF. In DNA form, the CDR3 reads TGTGCCAGCAGCGCCACTACAGGACTCGGCGAGCAGTTCTTC. The chain has TRBV9 and TRBJ2-1, with D perhaps assigned TRBD1 or TRBD2 (5 bases each). Germline CDR1 SGDLS, CDR2 YYNGEE. CDR3 size: 14 residues. Trimming took off 3 bases at V and 10 bases at J, with 17 bases between the two ends.

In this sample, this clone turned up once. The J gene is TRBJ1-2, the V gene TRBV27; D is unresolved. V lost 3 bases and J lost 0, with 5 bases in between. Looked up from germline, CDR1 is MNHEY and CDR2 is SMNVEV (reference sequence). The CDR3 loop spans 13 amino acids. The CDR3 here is CASSFKANYGYTF. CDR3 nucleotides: TGTGCCAGCAGTTTTAAAGCTAACTATGGCTACACCTTC.

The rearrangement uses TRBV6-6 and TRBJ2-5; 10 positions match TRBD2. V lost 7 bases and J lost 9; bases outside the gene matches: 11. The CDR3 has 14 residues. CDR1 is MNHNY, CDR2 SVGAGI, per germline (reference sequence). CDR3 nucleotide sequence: TGTGCCAGCACCGAGCGGGGGGGCCGCCCAGCCCAGTACTTC. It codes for CASTERGGRPAQYF.

The CDR3 nucleotides are TGTGCCAGCAGCAAATGGGACAGGAGGGGTGAAAAACTGTTTTTT. It encodes CASSKWDRRGEKLFF. This rearrangement joins TRBV21-1 to TRBJ1-4; TRBD1 is the table's D call and was not checked against the DNA. TRBV21-1 is a known pseudogene. The CDR3 length is 15 residues.

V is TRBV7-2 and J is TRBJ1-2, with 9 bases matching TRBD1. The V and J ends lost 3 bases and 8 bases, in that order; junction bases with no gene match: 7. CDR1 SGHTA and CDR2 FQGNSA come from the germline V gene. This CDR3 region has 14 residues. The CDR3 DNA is TGTGCCAGCAGCTTGGACAGGGGAGGGCAGGGCTACACCTTC. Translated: CASSLDRGGQGYTF.

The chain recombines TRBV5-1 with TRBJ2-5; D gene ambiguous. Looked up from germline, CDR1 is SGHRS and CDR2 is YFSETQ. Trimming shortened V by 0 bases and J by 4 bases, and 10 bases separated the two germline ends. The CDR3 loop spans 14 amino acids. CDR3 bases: TGCGCCAGCAGCTTGGGTTCTGTCCCAGAGACCCAGTACTTC. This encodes CASSLGSVPETQYF.

CDR3 coding DNA: TGCGCCAGCAGCTTGGTGGCGAGCCCCCCCGGGGAGACCCAGTACTTC. As protein: CASSLVASPPGETQYF. The chain couples TRBV5-1 to TRBJ2-5; D unclear. V was clipped by 0 bases and J by 5 bases, with 17 bases between them. The CDR3 runs to 16 residues. Germline V gene sequence: CDR1 SGHRS, CDR2 YFSETQ.

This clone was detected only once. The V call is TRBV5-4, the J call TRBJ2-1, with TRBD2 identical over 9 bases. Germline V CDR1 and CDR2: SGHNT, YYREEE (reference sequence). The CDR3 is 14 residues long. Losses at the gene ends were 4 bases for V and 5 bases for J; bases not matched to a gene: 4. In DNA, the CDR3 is TGTGCCAGCAGCGGTAAGCGGGGGGACAATGAGCAGTTCTTC. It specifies CASSGKRGDNEQFF.

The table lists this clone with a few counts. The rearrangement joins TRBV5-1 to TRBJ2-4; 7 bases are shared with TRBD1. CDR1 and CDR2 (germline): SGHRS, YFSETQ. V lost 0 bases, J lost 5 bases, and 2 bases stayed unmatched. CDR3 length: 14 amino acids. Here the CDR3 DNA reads TGCGCCAGCAGCTTGGGGCAGGGGGAAAACATTCAGTACTTC. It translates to CASSLGQGENIQYF.

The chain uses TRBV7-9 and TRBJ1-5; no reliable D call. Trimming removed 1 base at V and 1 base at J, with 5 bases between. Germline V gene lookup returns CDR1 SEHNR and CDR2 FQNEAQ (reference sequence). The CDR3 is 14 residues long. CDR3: CASSLDTSNQPQHF. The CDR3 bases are TGTGCCAGCAGCTTAGATACAAGCAATCAGCCCCAGCATTTT.

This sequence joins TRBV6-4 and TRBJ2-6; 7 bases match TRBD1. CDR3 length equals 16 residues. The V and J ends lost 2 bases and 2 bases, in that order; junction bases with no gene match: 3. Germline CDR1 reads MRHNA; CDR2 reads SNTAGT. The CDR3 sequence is CASSDGDSPGANVLTF. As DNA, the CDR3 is TGTGCCAGCAGTGACGGGGACAGCCCTGGGGCCAACGTCCTGACTTTC.

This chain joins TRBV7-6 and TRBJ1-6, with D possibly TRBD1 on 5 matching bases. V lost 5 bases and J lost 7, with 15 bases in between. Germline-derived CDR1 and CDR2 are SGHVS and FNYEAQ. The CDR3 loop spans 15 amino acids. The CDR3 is CASSNSDSGNSPLHF. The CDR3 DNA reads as TGTGCCAGCAGCAATTCCGACAGCGGAAATTCACCCCTCCACTTT.

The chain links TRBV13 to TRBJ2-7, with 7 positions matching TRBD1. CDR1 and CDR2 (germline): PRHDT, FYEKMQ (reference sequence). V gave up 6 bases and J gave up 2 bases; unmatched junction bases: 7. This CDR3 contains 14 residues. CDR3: CASSTTGTAYEQYF. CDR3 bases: TGTGCCAGCAGTACCACCGGGACAGCCTACGAGCAGTACTTC.

The CDR3: CASNGVEEETQYF. The DNA for the CDR3 is TGTGCCAGCAATGGGGTAGAAGAAGAGACCCAGTACTTC. The rearrangement joins TRBV18 to TRBJ2-5; D ambiguous. The germline V and J ends were trimmed by 8 bases and 3 bases, with 13 bases remaining between them. CDR1 and CDR2 from the germline V gene are KGHSH and LQKENI. The CDR3 has 13 residues. Full variable domain (missing parts from reference TRBV18 and TRBJ2-5): NAGVMQNPRHLVRRRGQEARLRCSPMKGHSHVYWYRQLPEEGLKFMVYLQKENIIDESGMPKERFSAEFPKEGPSILRIQQVVRGDSAAYFCASNGVEEETQYFGPGTRLLVL.

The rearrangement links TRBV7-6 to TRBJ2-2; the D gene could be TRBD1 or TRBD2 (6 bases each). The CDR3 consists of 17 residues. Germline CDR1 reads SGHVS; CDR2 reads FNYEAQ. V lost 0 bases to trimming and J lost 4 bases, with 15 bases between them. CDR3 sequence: CASSLAAGGGGTGELFF. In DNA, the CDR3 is TGTGCCAGCAGCTTAGCGGCCGGGGGCGGTGGCACCGGGGAGCTGTTTTTT.

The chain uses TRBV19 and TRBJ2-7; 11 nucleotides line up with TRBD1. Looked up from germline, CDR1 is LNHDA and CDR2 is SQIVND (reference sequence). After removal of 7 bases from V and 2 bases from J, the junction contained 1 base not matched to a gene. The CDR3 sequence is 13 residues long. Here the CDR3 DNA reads TGTGCCAGTATGGGACAGGGGGCCTACGAGCAGTACTTC. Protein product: CASMGQGAYEQYF.

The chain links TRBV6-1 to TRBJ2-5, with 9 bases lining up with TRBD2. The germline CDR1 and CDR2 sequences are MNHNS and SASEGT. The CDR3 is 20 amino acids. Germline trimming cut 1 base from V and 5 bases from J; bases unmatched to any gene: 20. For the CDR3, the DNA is TGTGCCAGCAGTGAAGAACCCCCTTTCGGAGCGGGGGGAGAGAGGGAGACCCAGTACTTC. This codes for CASSEEPPFGAGGERETQYF.

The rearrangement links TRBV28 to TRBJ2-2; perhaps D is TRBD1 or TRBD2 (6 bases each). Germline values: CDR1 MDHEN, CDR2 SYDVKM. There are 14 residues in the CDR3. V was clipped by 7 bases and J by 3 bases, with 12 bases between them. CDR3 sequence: CASTTGRYTGELFF. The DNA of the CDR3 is TGTGCCAGCACCACAGGGAGGTACACCGGGGAGCTGTTTTTT.

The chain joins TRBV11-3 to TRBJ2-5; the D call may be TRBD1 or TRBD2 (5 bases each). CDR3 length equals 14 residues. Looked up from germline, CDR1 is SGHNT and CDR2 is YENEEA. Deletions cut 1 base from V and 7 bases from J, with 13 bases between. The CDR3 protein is CASSLGGETWTQYF. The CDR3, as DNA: TGTGCCAGCAGCTTAGGAGGGGAGACTTGGACCCAGTACTTC.

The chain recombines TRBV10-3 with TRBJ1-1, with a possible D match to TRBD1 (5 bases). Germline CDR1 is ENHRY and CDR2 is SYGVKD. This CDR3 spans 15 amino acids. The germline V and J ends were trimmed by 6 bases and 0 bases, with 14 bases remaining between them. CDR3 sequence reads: CAIRSYTGLNTEAFF. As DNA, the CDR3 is TGTGCCATCAGATCTTATACGGGGCTGAACACTGAAGCTTTCTTT.

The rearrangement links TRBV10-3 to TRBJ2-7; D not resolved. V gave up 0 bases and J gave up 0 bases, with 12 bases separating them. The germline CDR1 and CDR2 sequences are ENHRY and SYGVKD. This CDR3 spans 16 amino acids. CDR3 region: CAISESNGLSSYEQYF. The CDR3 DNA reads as TGTGCCATCAGTGAGTCGAACGGTTTGAGCTCCTACGAGCAGTACTTC.

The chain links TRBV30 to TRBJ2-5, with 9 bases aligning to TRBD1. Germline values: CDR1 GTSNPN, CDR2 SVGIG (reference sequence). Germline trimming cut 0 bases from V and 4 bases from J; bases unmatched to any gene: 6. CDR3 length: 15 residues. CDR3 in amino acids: CAWSVKGTGPETQYF. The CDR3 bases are TGTGCCTGGAGTGTAAAAGGGACAGGGCCAGAGACCCAGTACTTC.

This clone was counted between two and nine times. DNA for the CDR3: TGTGCCAGCAGTTACAGGCAGTTTGGCACTGAAGCTTTCTTT. As protein: CASSYRQFGTEAFF. The rearrangement links TRBV6-5 to TRBJ1-1; D remains unclear. The CDR3 is made up of 14 amino acids. Germline-derived CDR1 and CDR2 are MNHEY and SVGAGI. Between the trimmed V and J ends, which lost 2 bases and 4 bases, there was a span of 11 bases.

Here the CDR3 DNA reads TGTGCCACCAGCGGGACTAGCGGGGGCTCAGATACGCAGTATTTT. It specifies CATSGTSGGSDTQYF. This rearrangement joins TRBV15 to TRBJ2-3; TRBD2 matches at 14 bases. CDR1 is LNHNV, CDR2 YYDKDF, per germline (reference sequence). With V trimmed by 5 bases and J by 4 bases, 2 bases remained unmatched. This CDR3 spans 15 amino acids.

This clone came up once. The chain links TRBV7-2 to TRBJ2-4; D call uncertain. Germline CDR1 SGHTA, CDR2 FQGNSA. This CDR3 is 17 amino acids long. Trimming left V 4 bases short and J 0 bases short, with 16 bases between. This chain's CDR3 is CASSYGPFAVAKNIQYF. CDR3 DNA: TGTGCCAGCAGCTACGGCCCGTTCGCGGTAGCCAAAAACATTCAGTACTTC.

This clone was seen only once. CDR3 region: CASSGASQSLYGYTF. CDR3 DNA sequence: TGTGCCAGCAGCGGGGCCTCCCAGAGTCTCTATGGCTACACCTTC. The chain has TRBV9 and TRBJ1-2; D gene uncertain. The V gene's germline CDR1 is SGDLS and CDR2 YYNGEE. Between the trimmed V and J ends, which lost 3 bases and 4 bases, there was a span of 16 bases. The CDR3 runs to 15 residues. Full variable domain (rest looked up from reference TRBV9 and TRBJ1-2): DSGVTQTPKHLITATGQRVTLRCSPRSGDLSVYWYQQSLDQGLQFLIQYYNGEERAKGNILERFSAQQFPDLHSELNLSSLELGDSALYFCASSGASQSLYGYTFGSGTRLTVV.